The 3 T cell receptor beta chains listed next were all sequenced from one sample in a study of CD8 T cells in Susac syndrome. Roughly 0.45 to 1 ug RNA was reverse transcribed with random hexamers. In TCRdb, the immunoSEQ multiplex PCR reads were re-called with MiXCR into one record per CDR3 protein. The sample holds approximately 70,000 distinct CDR3 sequences, approximately 93% seen once. The specimen sequenced was CD8+ T cells from PBMCs. All receptors come from a human donor with multiple sclerosis.

V is TRBV19 and J is TRBJ2-7; D perhaps matches TRBD1 (6 bases). V lost 5 bases, J lost 1 base, and 15 bases lay in between. Germline lookup yields CDR1 LNHDA and CDR2 SQIVND (reference sequence). This CDR3 is built from 15 residues. The CDR3 DNA is TGTGCCAGTAGTGTTGGCCGGACAGAATCCTACGAGCAGTACTTC. Protein product: CASSVGRTESYEQYF.

The V call is TRBV15, the J call TRBJ2-7, with D possibly being TRBD1 or TRBD2 (5 bases each). Germline V lookup: CDR1 LNHNV, CDR2 YYDKDF (reference sequence). The length of the CDR3 is 15 residues. Trimming removed 1 base at V and 0 bases at J, with 10 bases between. The CDR3 region is CATSRGMGPSYEQYF. As DNA, the CDR3 is TGTGCCACCAGCAGAGGAATGGGACCCTCCTACGAGCAGTACTTC.

The chain joins TRBV9 to TRBJ1-1, with no clear D. This CDR3 is built from 13 residues. V lost 0 bases and J 3 bases, leaving 6 bases between the germline ends. Germline lookup yields CDR1 SGDLS and CDR2 YYNGEE. The CDR3 loop is CASSVVRDTEAFF. CDR3 bases: TGTGCCAGCAGCGTAGTAAGGGACACTGAAGCTTTCTTT.